This TCR beta chain originates from a study of long-term antiretroviral therapy in people with HIV. Sequencing used immunoSEQ v3.0 at survey level. Produced via immunoSEQ multiplex PCR; TCRdb's table is partial and in-frame only. This sample has some 14,000 clones, with about 77% found just once. The length of the CDR3 is 16 residues. With 4 bases clipped from V and 4 bases from J, the junction kept 6 bases outside the gene matches. The germline V gene has CDR1 SGHNT and CDR2 YENEEA. This clone appeared a single time. Its antigen is not known. General study points: Information pertaining to ART adherence, viral resistance or therapeutic modifications was not obtained.

The sample was unsorted PBMCs, taken 3.1 years after starting antiretroviral therapy. The genes are TRBV11-3 and TRBJ2-3, with 12 nucleotides matching TRBD1. The TCR comes from a man in his forties with HIV. The CDR3 DNA reads TGTGCCAGCAGCTGGGGACAGGGGGCGCTGGCAGATACGCAGTATTTT. It encodes CASSWGQGALADTQYF.